What follows are 30 T cell receptor beta chains derived from one specimen sequenced in a study of T cell clonality in common variable immunodeficiency. Antigen specificity for these receptors is unknown. Overall study results and limits: Fewer deletions and N-nucleotide insertions were reportedly seen in common variable immunodeficiency TCR beta sequences.

Using immunoSEQ multiplex PCR, the repertoire was profiled, and TCRdb retains in-frame clones only, with some absent. Recorded here are about 28,000 clones, with no singletons, and the ten leading clones hold 3% to 3.5%. Source material: peripheral blood mononuclear cells. All receptors come from a human donor with common variable immunodeficiency.

Comment on this clone: The read ends 3 residues early relative to the CDR3; the germline J gene fills the gap. This rearrangement joins TRBV18 to TRBJ2-7; 8 bases are a match to TRBD2. From germline, CDR1 is KGHSH and CDR2 LQKENI. This CDR3 comprises 16 residues. V lost 3 bases and J lost 0; bases outside the gene matches: 7. The part of the CDR3 DNA that was read is TGTGCCAGCTCACCCCCCGGGCGGGGGGACTCCTACGAG. Its translation: CASSPPGRGDSYE. The full-length CDR3 reads as CASSPPGRGDSYEQYF. Based on the CDR3 plus reference TRBV18 and TRBJ2-7, the full variable domain is NAGVMQNPRHLVRRRGQEARLRCSPMKGHSHVYWYRQLPEEGLKFMVYLQKENIIDESGMPKERFSAEFPKEGPSILRIQQVVRGDSAAYFCASSPPGRGDSYEQYFGPGTRLTVT.

At least ten counts were recorded for this clone. The sequence runs out 3 residues before the end of the CDR3; the remainder is reconstructed from the germline J gene. V and J are TRBV7-8 and TRBJ1-3; tentatively, D is TRBD1 (6 bases). The CDR3 is made up of 15 amino acids. The V end lost 1 base, the J end lost 4 bases, and 11 bases lay between the germline ends. CDR1 and CDR2 (germline): SGHVS, FQNEAQ. The sequenced CDR3 bases are TGTGCCAGCAGCTTAGAAGGGGGGGTCGGAAACACC. This translates into CASSLEGGVGNT. The complete CDR3 reads CASSLEGGVGNTIYF.

This clone was seen more than once but under ten times. From the germline J gene comes the end of the CDR3, since the read stops 3 residues before it. V usage is TRBV7-8 and J usage is TRBJ1-5; D call uncertain. V was trimmed by 5 bases and J by 7 bases, leaving 24 bases between them. Germline CDR1 reads SGHVS; CDR2 reads FQNEAQ. The CDR3 length is 17 residues. The CDR3 bases that were read are TGTGCCAGCAGCACACTAGAGAGACTGGGGTCAGGACAGCCC. This sequence encodes CASSTLERLGSGQP. The full CDR3 protein is CASSTLERLGSGQPQHF.

In its sample, this clone was seen a few times. The read stops 3 residues short of the end of the CDR3; the missing end is completed from the germline J gene. V and J are TRBV5-1 and TRBJ2-5; 8 positions agree with TRBD2. The CDR3 extends over 14 amino acids. CDR1 and CDR2 (germline): SGHRS, YFSETQ. V shed 0 bases, J shed 5 bases, and the junction held 3 bases outside the gene matches. The sequenced part of the CDR3 DNA is TGCGCCAGCAGCTTGGATTCGGGGGGGGAGACC. It specifies CASSLDSGGET. The full CDR3 is CASSLDSGGETQYF.

A note on this clone: With the read ending 3 residues before the CDR3 end, the germline J gene is used to fill in that end. The gene calls are TRBV5-1 and TRBJ2-5, with 8 positions matching TRBD2. Trimming removed 0 bases from V and 5 bases from J; junction bases left unmatched: 15. The CDR3 contains 18 residues. Germline CDR1 SGHRS, CDR2 YFSETQ. The covered CDR3 bases are TGCGCCAGCAGCTTGGCCGGGTTTGTGGTAGCGGGGAGCGAGACC. Protein: CASSLAGFVVAGSET. In full, the CDR3 is CASSLAGFVVAGSETQYF.

Regarding this clone: The read ends 3 residues shy of where the CDR3 ends; the end is completed using the germline J gene. This chain connects TRBV19 to TRBJ2-1; D may be TRBD1 (5 bases). V was shortened by 5 bases and J by 6 bases, with 11 bases between the two germline ends. The CDR3 has 13 residues. Per germline, CDR1 LNHDA and CDR2 SQIVND (reference sequence). The CDR3 bases that were read are TGTGCCAGTAGTTCAGGACACCTCAATGAG. This sequence encodes CASSSGHLNE. The CDR3 in full is CASSSGHLNEQFF.

With respect to this clone: The read ends 3 residues before the CDR3 terminus; that terminus is restored from the germline J gene. The chain carries TRBV7-6 and TRBJ2-1; 10 nucleotides align to TRBD2. The CDR3 has 18 residues. In germline, CDR1 is SGHVS, CDR2 FNYEAQ. J gave up 4 bases and V 1 base, and 10 bases lay outside the gene matches. CDR3 loop: CASSLDYPLAGKYNEQFF. The sequenced CDR3 bases are TGTGCCAGCAGCTTAGACTACCCACTAGCGGGGAAATACAATGAG.

This clone was counted at least ten times. The CDR3 sequence: CAGTGGYEQYF. CDR3 bases read: TGTGCCGGAACAGGGGGCTACGAG. The genes are TRBV30 and TRBJ2-7, with 8 bases lining up with TRBD1. The read ends 3 residues before the CDR3 terminus; that terminus is restored from the germline J gene. Trimming took 8 bases from V and 3 from J; bases not matched to a gene: 3. Germline CDR1 and CDR2: GTSNPN and SVGIG (reference sequence). The CDR3 totals 11 residues.

This clone was observed many times. The read terminates 3 residues ahead of where the CDR3 ends, so the germline J gene completes it. The chain carries TRBV20-1 and TRBJ2-1, with TRBD2 matching over 7 bases. The J segment lost 4 bases and the V segment lost 5 bases, leaving 14 bases of the junction unmatched. Germline CDR1 reads DFQATT; CDR2 reads SNEGSKA (reference sequence). The CDR3 is made up of 16 amino acids. CDR3 amino acids: CSAYLTRLAYYNEQFF. The sequenced part of the CDR3 DNA is TGCAGTGCTTACTTGACCCGACTAGCTTATTACAATGAG.

The table lists this clone with a few counts. The read halts 3 residues ahead of the CDR3 end, with the missing end drawn from the germline J gene. This chain uses TRBV19 with TRBJ1-2, with D uncertain. CDR3 length: 13 amino acids. Trimming left V 5 bases short and J 4 bases short, with 11 bases between. The V gene's germline CDR1 is LNHDA and CDR2 SQIVND (reference sequence). CDR3 loop: CASSPRVGYGYTF. The CDR3 bases that were read are TGTGCCAGTAGTCCGAGGGTCGGCTATGGC. The full variable domain, in which reference TRBV19 and TRBJ1-2 provide the parts outside the CDR3, is DGGITQSPKYLFRKEGQNVTLSCEQNLNHDAMYWYRQDPGQGLRLIYYSQIVNDFQKGDIAEGYSVSREKKESFPLTVTSAQKNPTAFYLCASSPRVGYGYTFGSGTRLTVV.

The sample holds many counts of this clone. The read comes to an end 3 residues before the CDR3 does, leaving the germline J gene to fill in the end. The chain couples TRBV19 to TRBJ2-3; D ambiguous. Germline CDR1 reads LNHDA; CDR2 reads SQIVND (reference sequence). Trimming took off 5 bases at V and 3 bases at J, with 9 bases between the two ends. The length of the CDR3 is 13 residues. The part of the CDR3 DNA that was read is TGTGCCAGTAGTCTAGGGCCTACAGATACG. Translating it yields CASSLGPTDT. The entire CDR3 reads CASSLGPTDTQYF.

As concerns this clone: The CDR3 end is not reached by the read, which stops 3 residues before it; the germline J gene fills it in. J is TRBJ2-1 and V is TRBV30; D is ambiguous. From germline, CDR1 is GTSNPN and CDR2 SVGIG (reference sequence). Trimming pared 2 bases from V and 5 bases from J, leaving 7 bases between. The CDR3 runs 12 residues. The CDR3 DNA, read in part, is TGTGCCTGGAGTAGGTCGCACAATGAG. This gives the protein CAWSRSHNE. The CDR3 in full is CAWSRSHNEQFF.

This clone was found many times. The sequenced fragment ends 3 residues before the CDR3 boundary, so the rest is inferred from the germline J gene. This sequence joins TRBV19 and TRBJ2-7, with 7 bases identical to TRBD1. The ends lost 0 bases at V and 6 bases at J; junction bases unmatched: 11. The germline CDR1 and CDR2 sequences are LNHDA and SQIVND (reference sequence). The CDR3 extends over 16 amino acids. CDR3 residues: CASSIDDRAWIAEQYF. Partial CDR3 DNA: TGTGCCAGTAGTATAGACGACAGGGCCTGGATTGCCGAG.

This clone was seen only a few times. The CDR3 end lies 3 residues beyond the end of the read and is filled in from the germline J gene. The chain is built from TRBV7-2 and TRBJ1-1; tentatively, D is TRBD1 (5 bases). Per germline, CDR1 SGHTA and CDR2 FQGNSA. Trimming cost V 5 bases and J 2 bases, with 9 bases left between them. This CDR3 has 13 amino acids. Partial CDR3 DNA: TGTGCCAGCAGCGAGGGACTCAACACTGAA. As protein: CASSEGLNTE. The whole CDR3 is CASSEGLNTEAFF.

This clone was counted a few times. Read coverage stops 3 residues before the CDR3 terminus; the germline J gene supplies the remainder. This chain uses TRBV7-2 with TRBJ1-2; 8 bases fit TRBD1. After removal of 5 bases from V and 6 bases from J, the junction contained 11 bases not matched to a gene. CDR3 length: 15 residues. The germline V gene has CDR1 SGHTA and CDR2 FQGNSA. The DNA read from the CDR3 is TGTGCCAGCAGCCCCCGAACCAGGGGGCAAAATGGC. It encodes CASSPRTRGQNG. The whole CDR3 is CASSPRTRGQNGYTF.

This clone has ten or more counts. The read ends 3 residues shy of where the CDR3 ends; the end is completed using the germline J gene. V usage is TRBV5-4 and J usage is TRBJ2-5, with 10 bases matching TRBD1. V dropped 0 bases and J dropped 5; count of bases not matched to a gene: 4. Germline CDR1 and CDR2: SGHNT and YYREEE (reference sequence). This CDR3 contains 15 residues. CDR3 region: CASSLVGTGAETQYF. The CDR3 bases that were read are TGTGCCAGCAGCTTGGTGGGGACAGGGGCGGAGACC.

Remarks on this clone: The read halts 3 residues ahead of the CDR3 end, with the missing end drawn from the germline J gene. The genes are TRBV11-3 and TRBJ2-3, with a tentative D call TRBD2 (7 bases). The V and J ends lost 7 bases and 1 base respectively, with 15 bases between them. This CDR3 is 15 amino acids long. Germline assignment: CDR1 SGHNT and CDR2 YENEEA. CDR3 DNA, as far as it was read: TGTGCCAGCATCCTAGGGGGGGAGGGCACAGATACG. This codes for CASILGGEGTDT. The whole CDR3 is CASILGGEGTDTQYF.

This clone was detected only a few times. Read coverage stops 3 residues before the CDR3 terminus; the germline J gene supplies the remainder. The rearrangement uses TRBV7-3 and TRBJ2-7; D is possibly TRBD2 (6 bases). Trimming shortened V by 0 bases and J by 3 bases, and 12 bases separated the two germline ends. The CDR3 has 15 residues. Germline V CDR1 and CDR2: SGHTA, FQGTGA. CDR3 DNA (partial): TGTGCCAGCAGCTTAACGGGACTGGGATTCTACGAG. Residues: CASSLTGLGFYE. In full, the CDR3 reads CASSLTGLGFYEQYF.

For this clone: The read terminates 3 residues ahead of where the CDR3 ends, so the germline J gene completes it. The chain links TRBV30 to TRBJ2-1, with 7 bases aligning to TRBD2. Germline V gene data show CDR1 as GTSNPN and CDR2 as SVGIG (reference sequence). The CDR3 has 16 amino acids. The ends lost 3 bases at V and 0 bases at J; junction bases unmatched: 8. The sequenced part of the CDR3 DNA is TGTGCCTGGAGCGCCGGACTAGTCAGCTCCTACAATGAG. Translation gives CAWSAGLVSSYNE. The complete CDR3 reads CAWSAGLVSSYNEQFF.

This clone is labeled medium-sized. The CDR3 end is not reached by the read, which stops 3 residues before it; the germline J gene fills it in. The chain has TRBV29-1 and TRBJ2-3, with TRBD2 matching over 8 bases. The CDR3 is made up of 19 amino acids. After removal of 0 bases from V and 3 bases from J, the junction contained 17 bases not matched to a gene. Germline V lookup: CDR1 SQVTM, CDR2 ANQGSEA. CDR3 bases read: TGCAGCGTTGAAGATGGTAGCGGGGTTAACCGCGGGTGGACAGATACG. Translation gives CSVEDGSGVNRGWTDT. The CDR3 in full is CSVEDGSGVNRGWTDTQYF.

This clone was detected ten times or more. The read falls 3 residues short of the CDR3 end, and the missing part is taken from the germline J gene. J is TRBJ1-2 and V is TRBV7-9; 10 positions agree with TRBD1. CDR1 and CDR2 from the germline V gene are SEHNR and FQNEAQ (reference sequence). The CDR3 is 14 residues long. V gave up 4 bases and J gave up 6 bases; unmatched junction bases: 5. Incomplete CDR3 DNA: TGTGCCAGCAGCTCGACAGGGGGCGGCCATGGC. This encodes CASSSTGGGHG. The CDR3 reads in full as CASSSTGGGHGYTF.

With regard to this clone: Coverage ceases 3 residues before the CDR3 finishes, and the germline J gene fills in the end. The chain is built from TRBV7-2 and TRBJ1-5; 9 bases line up with TRBD1. Germline V gene lookup returns CDR1 SGHTA and CDR2 FQGNSA. After removal of 5 bases from V and 6 bases from J, the junction contained 8 bases not matched to a gene. This CDR3 contains 15 residues. The DNA read from the CDR3 is TGTGCCAGCAGCCTCACAGGGGGCGGTGGTCAGCCC. This gives the protein CASSLTGGGGQP. The whole CDR3 sequence reads CASSLTGGGGQPQHF.

Notes on this clone: Read sequence stops 3 residues before the CDR3 end, and the germline J gene provides the missing end. The chain recombines TRBV29-1 with TRBJ2-7; tentatively, D is TRBD1 (6 bases). V gave up 1 base and J gave up 0 bases, with 19 bases separating them. The germline V gene has CDR1 SQVTM and CDR2 ANQGSEA. This CDR3 has 17 residues. The CDR3 DNA, read in part, is TGCAGCGTTGAAGGGGTGCAGGGAAGAGGGGGCTCCTACGAG. Translated, it gives CSVEGVQGRGGSYE. In full, the CDR3 is CSVEGVQGRGGSYEQYF.

Regarding this clone: The DNA ends 3 residues before the CDR3 does, and the rest of the CDR3 is filled in from the germline J gene. The rearrangement joins TRBV2 to TRBJ2-2; D is perhaps TRBD1 (5 bases). Per germline, CDR1 SNHLY and CDR2 FYNNEI. Between the trimmed V and J ends, which lost 5 bases and 7 bases, there was a span of 14 bases. There are 14 residues in the CDR3. CDR3 in amino acids: CASSLDRGIGELFF. Partial CDR3 DNA: TGTGCCAGCAGTTTGGATAGGGGTATCGGGGAG.

This clone was seen a handful of times. Sequencing ends 3 residues short of the CDR3 end; the germline J gene provides the rest. The rearrangement links TRBV5-6 to TRBJ2-7, with D unclear. Germline assignment: CDR1 SGHDT and CDR2 YYEEEE. V shed 0 bases and J shed 1 base, with 11 bases lying between them. The CDR3 spans 15 residues. The CDR3 reads CASSLVTVRSYEQYF. CDR3 DNA, as far as it was read: TGTGCCAGCAGCTTGGTCACCGTCCGGTCCTACGAG.

This clone has only a few counts. The CDR3 end is not reached by the read, which stops 3 residues before it; the germline J gene fills it in. The gene calls are TRBV18 and TRBJ1-4; 9 nucleotides match TRBD1. J was trimmed by 5 bases and V by 5 bases; bases with no gene match: 3. The germline gives CDR1 KGHSH, CDR2 LQKENI. This CDR3 spans 14 amino acids. The chain's CDR3 is CASSNRGPNEKLFF. CDR3 DNA (partial): TGTGCCAGCTCAAACAGGGGGCCAAATGAAAAA.

This clone was picked up a small number of times. Read data end 3 residues before the CDR3 end; the end is taken from the germline J gene. The genes are TRBV30 and TRBJ1-2; D gene uncertain. The germline V gene encodes CDR1 GTSNPN and CDR2 SVGIG (reference sequence). The CDR3 loop spans 11 amino acids. V was trimmed by 2 bases and J by 3 bases, leaving 4 bases between them. This CDR3 is CAWSTDYGYTF. The covered CDR3 bases are TGTGCCTGGAGTACAGACTATGGC.

This clone was observed a few times. The sequenced fragment ends 3 residues before the CDR3 boundary, so the rest is inferred from the germline J gene. The V call is TRBV7-3, the J call TRBJ2-5; the match to TRBD1 covers 7 bases. The germline CDR1 and CDR2 sequences are SGHTA and FQGTGA. The V and J ends lost 0 bases and 5 bases, in that order; junction bases with no gene match: 3. CDR3 length equals 14 residues. Incomplete CDR3 DNA: TGTGCCAGCAGCTTAACAGGGGGCCAGGAGACC. Translated: CASSLTGGQET. The full CDR3 protein is CASSLTGGQETQYF.

This clone appeared many times. The read ends 3 residues early relative to the CDR3; the germline J gene fills the gap. This chain links TRBV5-6 with TRBJ2-1; TRBD2 matches at 9 bases. CDR3 size: 15 residues. Germline trimming cut 0 bases from V and 8 bases from J; bases unmatched to any gene: 6. Germline-derived CDR1 and CDR2 are SGHDT and YYEEEE. Here the CDR3 reads CASSLGRGGPYEQFF. CDR3 DNA (partial): TGTGCCAGCAGCTTGGGGCGGGGGGGTCCCTATGAG.

The DNA read from the CDR3 is TGTGCCAGCTCACCACCGGGACAGGGACGTCAGCCC. Its translation: CASSPPGQGRQP. The whole CDR3 region reads CASSPPGQGRQPQHF. This chain uses TRBV18 with TRBJ1-5; 9 bases are shared with TRBD1. Coverage ceases 3 residues before the CDR3 finishes, and the germline J gene fills in the end. CDR3 length: 15 amino acids. After removal of 0 bases from V and 6 bases from J, the junction contained 3 bases not matched to a gene. Germline CDR1 KGHSH, CDR2 LQKENI. The entire variable domain, with the rest obtained from reference TRBV18 and TRBJ1-5, is as follows: NAGVMQNPRHLVRRRGQEARLRCSPMKGHSHVYWYRQLPEEGLKFMVYLQKENIIDESGMPKERFSAEFPKEGPSILRIQQVVRGDSAAYFCASSPPGQGRQPQHFGDGTRLSIL.